What follows describes a single T cell receptor beta chain. Its target is unknown. UMIs and sample barcodes were carried by the TCR alpha and TCR beta cDNA libraries that 5'RACE produced using constant-segment primers. TCRdb re-derived calls from the 5' RACE reads in MiXCR, one entry per CDR3 protein. Of some 150,000 distinct CDR3 sequences in the sample, more than 13% were seen once. This record comes from a study of T-cell memory formation after mild COVID-19. Study-level points and caveats: Day 15 to 85 contracting clones showed balanced CD4/CD8; day 15 to 37 expanders favored CD4+. Still unconfirmed is whether the second-wave clones peaking on day 37 recognized SARS-CoV-2.

Germline V CDR1 and CDR2: DFQATT, SNEGSKA (reference sequence). Unmatched junction bases numbered 3, after V lost 2 bases and J lost 4 bases. The CDR3 length is 14 residues. The V gene is TRBV20-1, the J gene TRBJ2-1; 9 positions match TRBD1. The sequenced sample was PBMCs or a T cell subset sorted from them (not recorded which). This TCR was sampled from an adult woman who had mild COVID-19 (a few samples of this study predate the infection). Cell type and time point are not known. The CDR3 sequence: CSARRDREYNEQFF. As DNA, the CDR3 is TGCAGTGCTAGAAGGGACAGGGAATACAATGAGCAGTTCTTC.